The present TCR beta chain was sequenced within a study of identical twins (dated by TCRdb to 2016 to 2018). The study in broad terms: The study deep-sequenced TCR alpha and beta repertoires from monozygotic twins, unrelated adults of various ages and cord blood to test whether fetal clonotypes persist. To rule out contamination, replicate twin experiments were performed at different times with different library preparation protocols.

This clonotype has just a few counts. What this receptor recognizes is not known. Base qualities are not at hand, and no much larger clone is one base apart. The library was built by means of 5' RACE. Sequencing took place on an Illumina HiSeq 2000. A universal primer binding site was added through template switching, and the final cDNA carried a unique molecular identifier so that TCR cDNA molecules could be counted accurately. Specific primers in the conserved constant-segment region were used to synthesize first-strand cDNA for the TCR alpha and beta chains. To control for contamination, each cDNA library was double barcoded with a SMART-Mk sample barcode plus Illumina barcodes. Two successive PCR steps introduced TruSeq adapter sequences along with Illumina sample barcodes. The TCR alpha and beta cDNA libraries were sequenced on the Illumina HiSeq platform using custom primers. Per the authors' processing: MiGEC processed the raw reads to extract unique molecular identifiers, while MiXCR was used to determine the CDR3 positions. Recombination models were inferred per individual with the repgenHMM and IGoR tools using an EM algorithm. The tcR package in R was used for shared clonotype analysis, with sharing normalized by the product of cloneset sizes. To study raw recombination without the effects of thymic and clonal selection, out-of-frame nonproductive sequences were analyzed. TCRdb reran the public reads through fastp at Q25 and MiXCR, keeping productive beta chains. Under each unique CDR3 protein, matching rows form one entry showing the most common genes and DNA. The V and J calls reflect TCRdb's pipeline rather than the authors' work. The sample data list 650,000 to 750,000 distinct CDR3 sequences, and around 20% of these were observed just once. Approximately 4.5% of the sample is taken by the ten largest.

Every donor in the study was a healthy Caucasian. Three pairs of female monozygotic twins, all aged about 18 to 30 years, made up the twin cohort. Peripheral blood mononuclear cells were used as the source from which RNA for TCR libraries was isolated. The CDR3 measures 14 amino acids from cysteine to phenylalanine. Just the 42-base CDR3 DNA is kept, in frame starting at base 1. V loses 1 base of germline sequence and J loses 8 bases, and the interval between the two ends is 12 bases. The germline V gene supplies CDR1 SGHDT and CDR2 YYEEEE. Broader findings and caveats from the paper: Because the same donors could not be followed over many years, the conclusions relied on cross-sectional statistical analysis. Excess twin sharing in beta out-of-frame sequences was weaker because fewer shared sequences lowered the signal-to-noise ratio. Recombination models systematically underestimated out-of-frame TCR alpha sharing in monozygotic twins but agreed with sharing between unrelated individuals. Compared with coincidental sharing between unrelated individuals, out-of-frame TCR alpha sequences shared between twins had an excess of sequences with low generation probability. Zero-insertion analyses could be partly confounded by invariant T cells such as MAIT and iNKT, although diverse VJ usage argued against such confounding for most clonotypes. Abundant cord blood beta clonotypes carried fewer insertions; young adult naive repertoires showed a weaker similar trend, while memory repertoires showed none.

The same data also contributed to another study, on T cells expressing NK-cell markers. As the second paper documents: Three sorted T-cell subsets (CD3+CD56+NKG2C+, CD3+CD56+NKG2C- and CD3+CD56-NKG2C+) from several donors had their TCR beta-chain repertoires profiled. Of the eight sequenced donors, seven were found to be HCMV-seropositive and one was found to be HCMV-seronegative. To restrict sorting to alphabetaTCR-expressing T cells, an anti-gammadeltaTCR antibody was added in several experiments. For six donors, the dominant CD3+CD56+NKG2C+ clonotypes were among the top 10 CD8+ clonotypes and accounted for about 1.0-7.0% of CD8+ T cells. Those dominant clonotypes were again the most abundant among CD3+CD56-NKG2C+ cells in several donors, at about 28.3-60.1%. Whether the expanded NKG2C-expressing T cell clones were specific for HCMV antigens remained unclear. All eight donors whose samples were sequenced were randomly selected healthy volunteers, three of them men and five women. To determine HCMV serostatus, a commercial ELISA kit was used to detect HCMV-specific IgG in serum. For about 6 donors, unsorted PBMC were also used to sequence bulk peripheral blood T-cell repertoires. MIGEC was used to demultiplex reads and group reads by UMI, and MiTCR was used to assemble and quantify clonotypes. Only TCR cDNA sequences supported by at least two reads were kept to exclude erroneous sequences. The tcR package was used for downstream repertoire analysis, and clonotypes were matched between fractions using CDR3 nucleotide sequence together with V segment. Antigen specificity was annotated against VDJdb with VDJmatch, allowing one amino acid substitution in CDR3.

The rearranged segments are TRBV5-6 and TRBJ1-4; the D gene cannot be resolved reliably. The source is a woman aged 18-29 years in good health. The sample was PBMCs. The DNA is as follows: TGTGCCAGCAGCTTGACCGCCCAGTGGGAAAAACTGTTTTTT. Its amino acids are CASSLTAQWEKLFF.